These 5 T cell receptor beta chains share one sample of origin, sequenced in a study of type 1 regulatory T cells (TCRdb year 2021). Sequenced on an Illumina MiSeq. The raw public reads went through TCRdb reprocessing: fastp at Q25, MiXCR clone calling, in-frame beta chains kept. CDR3 protein duplicates are merged, each entry listing the most common genes and DNA. The sample data list approximately 72,000 distinct CDR3 sequences, and 55% to 80% of these were observed just once. The ten largest clones add up to around 7.6% of the sample. Antigens of these TCRs are unknown. The sample taken for sequencing was cultured T cells, either the whole culture or a sorted T cell fraction (not recorded which). The label giving this sample's cell subset or site can be read as: Tr1-enriched cell product generated in vitro against host alloantigens. The receptors were gathered from a human donor in good health.

The chain combines TRBV20-1 with TRBJ2-3; no definite D call. V was trimmed by 0 bases and J by 2 bases, leaving 15 bases between them. Germline V lookup: CDR1 DFQATT, CDR2 SNEGSKA (reference sequence). This CDR3 has 16 residues. The CDR3 bases are TGCAGTGCTAGAGATTACTCTCTTAAATACACAGATACGCAGTATTTT. Protein product: CSARDYSLKYTDTQYF.

The chain employs TRBV28 and TRBJ2-7, with 10 bases matching TRBD2. The germline gives CDR1 MDHEN, CDR2 SYDVKM. The CDR3 runs to 15 residues. The V and J ends lost 6 bases and 4 bases, in that order; junction bases with no gene match: 9. In nucleotides, the CDR3 is TGTGCCAGCAGAGGCGCGTCTAGCGGGAGTTACGAGCAGTACTTC. Its translation is CASRGASSGSYEQYF.

V and J are TRBV5-1 and TRBJ1-3, with D hard to call. V was cut by 4 bases and J by 2 bases, with 7 bases left in between. This CDR3 is built from 13 residues. In germline, CDR1 is SGHRS, CDR2 YFSETQ. The CDR3, as DNA: TGCGCCAGCAGCCCAGAGACTGGAAACACCATATATTTT. It is translated as CASSPETGNTIYF. Complete variable domain (other parts from reference TRBV5-1 and TRBJ1-3): KAGVTQTPRYLIKTRGQQVTLSCSPISGHRSVSWYQQTPGQGLQFLFEYFSETQRNKGNFPGRFSGRQFSNSRSEMNVSTLELGDSALYLCASSPETGNTIYFGEGSWLTVV.

This clonotype was found a few times. The rearrangement links TRBV29-1 to TRBJ1-1; no clear D. Deletions cut 6 bases from V and 2 bases from J, with 13 bases between. The CDR3 length is 13 residues. Germline CDR1 and CDR2: SQVTM and ANQGSEA. The CDR3 DNA reads TGCAGCGTCCTATCCGACACAAACACTGAAGCTTTCTTT. Translating gives CSVLSDTNTEAFF.

The rearrangement uses TRBV4-1 and TRBJ2-7, with D possibly TRBD2 on 6 matching bases. The CDR3 is 15 residues long. Trimming took off 1 base at V and 7 bases at J, with 17 bases between the two ends. Per germline, CDR1 MGHRA and CDR2 YSYEKL. CDR3 residues: CASSQALRDPQEQYF. The CDR3 DNA reads TGCGCCAGCAGCCAAGCTCTGCGGGATCCGCAAGAGCAGTACTTC.